The clone carrying this T cell receptor beta chain was seen only once. The V end was cut by 6 bases, the J end by 1 base, with 14 bases between. The CDR3 contains 15 residues. Germline values: CDR1 MDHEN, CDR2 SYDVKM. This sample is part of a study of T cell changes during pregnancy in multiple sclerosis. The data were produced by immunoSEQ multiplex PCR, yet TCRdb's version contains in-frame clones alone and is incomplete. The sample records 70,000 to 95,000 clones, 89% being singletons. The receptor comes from a female donor with multiple sclerosis, enrolled in a pregnancy study. Here the sequenced sample was peripheral blood, taken before pregnancy. V gene TRBV28 combines with J gene TRBJ2-3; possible D gene TRBD2, 5 bases. The CDR3 loop is CASRRRAWGTDTQYF. CDR3 DNA: TGTGCCAGCAGAAGGCGGGCATGGGGCACAGATACGCAGTATTTT.